A selection of T cell receptor beta chains follows, all from one sample in a study of blood T cell repertoires in COVID-19. Sequencing was performed with immunoSEQ multiplex PCR; in TCRdb, only in-frame clones are kept and a portion is missing. Here the sample spans fewer than 250,000 clones, around 88% being singletons. The source material was PBMCs or T cells enriched from blood (not recorded which). All receptors derive from a woman between 50 and 59 years old with acute COVID-19. Each CDR3 is given without its conserved first and last residue. Fields, in order: clone size, V gene, J gene, CDR3 protein. Clone size, where shown, is once, few, many, or a class for clones that have expanded.

clone size: -; V gene: TRBV4-2; J gene: TRBJ2-5; CDR3 protein: ASSPGLAGRQETQY
clone size: -; V gene: TRBV11-2; J gene: TRBJ2-2; CDR3 protein: ASSREGTGELF
clone size: -; V gene: TRBV9; J gene: TRBJ1-1; CDR3 protein: ASSVAGNTEAF
clone size: -; V gene: TRBV28; J gene: TRBJ2-1; CDR3 protein: ASSLRLAAAVNEQF
clone size: -; V gene: TRBV6-5; J gene: TRBJ2-1; CDR3 protein: ASGDRVRLNEQF
clone size: -; V gene: TRBV19; J gene: TRBJ2-3; CDR3 protein: ASRSRTESSGRARDTQY
clone size: -; V gene: TRBV19; J gene: TRBJ2-2; CDR3 protein: ASRTGYRTGELF
clone size: -; V gene: TRBV28; J gene: TRBJ1-2; CDR3 protein: ASSPMIGQGSYGYT
clone size: -; V gene: TRBV10-3; J gene: TRBJ2-3; CDR3 protein: ASCRVAGGGDTQY
clone size: -; V gene: TRBV7-3; J gene: TRBJ1-2; CDR3 protein: ASSSEGGRNYGYT
clone size: -; V gene: TRBV30; J gene: TRBJ1-4; CDR3 protein: AWSVPRTTEKLF
clone size: -; V gene: TRBV27; J gene: TRBJ2-1; CDR3 protein: ASSLARGEQF
clone size: -; V gene: TRBV18; J gene: TRBJ1-6; CDR3 protein: ASSPDSHNSPLH
clone size: -; V gene: TRBV4-2; J gene: TRBJ2-7; CDR3 protein: ASSQDAGASYEQY
clone size: -; V gene: TRBV7-9; J gene: TRBJ2-7; CDR3 protein: ASSTGQGEIEQY
clone size: once; V gene: TRBV16; J gene: TRBJ2-7; CDR3 protein: ASSQSSGRGAYEQY
clone size: once; V gene: TRBV12-3/TRBV12-4; J gene: TRBJ2-1; CDR3 protein: ASSLPRGEQF
clone size: once; V gene: TRBV27; J gene: TRBJ2-7; CDR3 protein: ASRSSGQGIYEQY
clone size: -; V gene: TRBV6-6; J gene: TRBJ1-4; CDR3 protein: ASSYGSNEKLF
clone size: -; V gene: TRBV6-4; J gene: TRBJ2-7; CDR3 protein: ASSVRQRVSYEQY
clone size: -; V gene: TRBV5-4; J gene: TRBJ2-5; CDR3 protein: ASSYGTEGAETQY
clone size: few; V gene: TRBV27; J gene: TRBJ2-7; CDR3 protein: ASSPRQGSYEQY
clone size: -; V gene: TRBV5-1; J gene: TRBJ2-5; CDR3 protein: ASSLEIAGGQETQY
clone size: few; V gene: TRBV6-5; J gene: TRBJ1-5; CDR3 protein: ASSLRTALDPQH
clone size: -; V gene: TRBV19; J gene: TRBJ2-1; CDR3 protein: ASSFTSGSYNEQF
clone size: -; V gene: TRBV28; J gene: TRBJ2-7; CDR3 protein: ASRRQGATYEQY
clone size: -; V gene: TRBV19; J gene: TRBJ1-5; CDR3 protein: ASSNQGGRQPQH
clone size: -; V gene: TRBV5-1; J gene: TRBJ1-3; CDR3 protein: ASSPDRLLSGNTIY
clone size: -; V gene: TRBV19; J gene: TRBJ2-7; CDR3 protein: ASSPTSGMDYEQY
clone size: -; V gene: TRBV5-5; J gene: TRBJ2-3; CDR3 protein: ASSPTSFADTQY
clone size: few; V gene: TRBV9; J gene: TRBJ2-1; CDR3 protein: ASSVGATSGLGNEQF
clone size: once; V gene: TRBV5-1; J gene: TRBJ2-2; CDR3 protein: ASSLLAEASGELF
clone size: -; V gene: TRBV28; J gene: TRBJ2-7; CDR3 protein: ASSWGLGTSGILSSYEQY
clone size: -; V gene: TRBV7-9; J gene: TRBJ1-5; CDR3 protein: ASSLEGARQPQH
clone size: -; V gene: TRBV29-1; J gene: TRBJ2-1; CDR3 protein: SVERGRVAGEQF
clone size: -; V gene: TRBV4-1; J gene: TRBJ2-1; CDR3 protein: ASSLQGAGTYNEQF
clone size: -; V gene: TRBV28; J gene: TRBJ1-6; CDR3 protein: AAGGSRGRRDSPLH
clone size: -; V gene: TRBV28; J gene: TRBJ1-5; CDR3 protein: ASSFRQWSGGAGGPQH
clone size: -; V gene: TRBV5-1; J gene: TRBJ2-1; CDR3 protein: ASSPGGLTSGSSNEQF
clone size: -; V gene: TRBV7-9; J gene: TRBJ1-4; CDR3 protein: ASSSAEGRMF
clone size: -; V gene: TRBV6-2/TRBV6-3; J gene: TRBJ1-1; CDR3 protein: ASSYLAGRSEAF
clone size: -; V gene: TRBV4-3; J gene: TRBJ1-1; CDR3 protein: ASSQSFMGGEAF
clone size: -; V gene: TRBV30; J gene: TRBJ2-3; CDR3 protein: AWSRTGASTDTQY
clone size: -; V gene: TRBV5-8; J gene: TRBJ2-3; CDR3 protein: ASSLAGRAQY
clone size: once; V gene: TRBV6-6; J gene: TRBJ2-3; CDR3 protein: ASSTGTSASTDTQY
clone size: -; V gene: TRBV2; J gene: TRBJ2-7; CDR3 protein: ASSVTGLLVYEQY
clone size: -; V gene: TRBV5-4; J gene: TRBJ2-2; CDR3 protein: ASSFGLAGGPTGELF
clone size: -; V gene: TRBV5-1; J gene: TRBJ1-6; CDR3 protein: ASSLMAGNNSPLH
clone size: -; V gene: TRBV2; J gene: TRBJ2-7; CDR3 protein: ASRGSYEQY
clone size: -; V gene: TRBV3-1/TRBV3-2; J gene: TRBJ2-6; CDR3 protein: ASSRLGGTGGEGANVLT
clone size: -; V gene: TRBV19; J gene: TRBJ2-1; CDR3 protein: ASSRDSRRITNNEQF
clone size: -; V gene: TRBV7-2; J gene: TRBJ1-5; CDR3 protein: ASSLGQGNQPQH
clone size: -; V gene: TRBV6-5; J gene: TRBJ2-1; CDR3 protein: ASAARGGYDNEQF
clone size: -; V gene: TRBV7-2; J gene: TRBJ1-3; CDR3 protein: ASSYGQGVH
clone size: -; V gene: TRBV19; J gene: TRBJ1-5; CDR3 protein: ATTLTGDSNQPQH
clone size: once; V gene: TRBV7-8; J gene: TRBJ2-1; CDR3 protein: ASSGGTSGSREQF
clone size: -; V gene: TRBV18; J gene: TRBJ1-2; CDR3 protein: ASSPQFQGDGYT